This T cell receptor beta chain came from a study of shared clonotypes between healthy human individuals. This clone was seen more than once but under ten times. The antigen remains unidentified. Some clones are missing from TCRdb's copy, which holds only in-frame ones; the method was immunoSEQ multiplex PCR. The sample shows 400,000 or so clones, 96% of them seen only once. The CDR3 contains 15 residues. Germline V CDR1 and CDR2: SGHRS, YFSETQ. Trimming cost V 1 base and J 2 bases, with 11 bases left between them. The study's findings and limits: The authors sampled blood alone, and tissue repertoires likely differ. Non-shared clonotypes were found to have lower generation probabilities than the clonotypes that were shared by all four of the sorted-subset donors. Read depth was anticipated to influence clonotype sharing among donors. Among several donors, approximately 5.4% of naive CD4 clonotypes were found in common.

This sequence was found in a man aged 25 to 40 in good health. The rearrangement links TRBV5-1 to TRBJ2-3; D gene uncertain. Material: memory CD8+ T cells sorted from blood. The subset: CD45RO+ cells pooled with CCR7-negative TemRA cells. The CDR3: CASSLFQTFTDTQYF. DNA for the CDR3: TGCGCCAGCAGCTTGTTCCAGACCTTCACAGATACGCAGTATTTT. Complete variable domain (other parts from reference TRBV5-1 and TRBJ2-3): KAGVTQTPRYLIKTRGQQVTLSCSPISGHRSVSWYQQTPGQGLQFLFEYFSETQRNKGNFPGRFSGRQFSNSRSEMNVSTLELGDSALYLCASSLFQTFTDTQYFGPGTRLTVL.